The 5 T cell receptor beta chains below come from one sample, sequenced in a study of CD8 T cells in ankylosing spondylitis. A single record per CDR3 protein comes from TCRdb applying MiXCR to the 5' RACE reads. The table lists about 300,000 distinct CDR3 sequences, under 14% of them singletons. The sample taken for sequencing was blood, either unsorted or a sorted T cell fraction (not recorded which). The receptors stem from a female donor with ankylosing spondylitis or in good health (not recorded which).

This clonotype was recorded at least ten times. The V and J genes are TRBV6-5 and TRBJ1-6; a possible D gene is TRBD1 (5 bases). This CDR3 is 15 amino acids long. V dropped 3 bases and J dropped 13 bases, with 19 bases sitting between them. Germline CDR1 is MNHEY and CDR2 is SVGAGI. CDR3 loop: CASSYRGAGDSPLHF. The CDR3 bases are TGTGCCAGCAGTTATCGGGGCGCGGGTGACTCGCCCCTCCACTTT.

This sequence joins TRBV18 and TRBJ1-5, with D unclear. The V gene's germline CDR1 is KGHSH and CDR2 LQKENI. The CDR3 spans 13 residues. Trimming removed 3 bases at V and 5 bases at J, with 8 bases between. The CDR3: CASSPLVDQPQHF. The CDR3 nucleotides read TGTGCCAGCTCACCTCTGGTTGATCAGCCCCAGCATTTT.

The rearrangement uses TRBV19 and TRBJ2-1; TRBD1 agrees at 12 bases. Losses at the gene ends were 6 bases for V and 6 bases for J; bases not matched to a gene: 6. Germline V gives CDR1 LNHDA, CDR2 SQIVND (reference sequence). The CDR3 is 15 amino acids. This CDR3 reads CASRVGTGGINEQFF. As DNA, the CDR3 is TGTGCCAGTAGGGTGGGGACAGGGGGCATCAATGAGCAGTTCTTC.

The V and J genes are TRBV29-1 and TRBJ2-7, with 10 nucleotides matching TRBD2. The germline V gene encodes CDR1 SQVTM and CDR2 ANQGSEA. The CDR3 spans 14 residues. V lost 1 base, J lost 0 bases, and 0 bases stayed unmatched. CDR3 nucleotides: TGCAGCGTTGAAGTAGCGGGGGGCTCCTACGAGCAGTACTTC. Protein product: CSVEVAGGSYEQYF.

At least ten counts were recorded for this clonotype. This chain uses TRBV29-1 with TRBJ2-3; TRBD2 matches at 8 bases. This CDR3 has 14 amino acids. Germline loops: CDR1 SQVTM, CDR2 ANQGSEA. The ends lost 2 bases at V and 5 bases at J; junction bases unmatched: 6. The CDR3 DNA reads as TGCAGCGTTGAACCGGGAGGGCCTGGAGATACGCAGTATTTT. This encodes CSVEPGGPGDTQYF.